This TCR beta chain was captured by sequencing in a study of shared clonotypes between healthy human individuals (dated by TCRdb to the early 2020s). At the level of the whole study: Two women and a few men aged 18 to 49 years were included in the cohort. To estimate repertoire size and how much clonotype sharing occurs between individuals, the study deeply sequenced the blood TCR repertoires of five healthy adults. To increase sequencing depth and limit assay-specific biases, different laboratories used diverse techniques to prepare libraries and sequence TCR repertoires. Each donor's leukapheresis produced roughly between roughly 0.85 and 9.5 billion PBMCs. For each donor, CD4 naive and CD4 memory were each given three plates, CD8 naive was given two plates, and CD8 memory was given one plate. The investigation overall reported the following: Naive subsets generally had larger estimated clonotype richness than memory subsets. Sampling was restricted to blood, and TCR repertoires in tissues likely differ from the TCR repertoires found in blood. The genetic and exposure-history diversity represented was limited by the small number of donors. Clonotypes shared by all four sorted-subset donors showed higher generation probabilities than non-shared clonotypes. Rarefaction of sorted-subset datasets indicated incomplete sequencing despite the large sequencing depth. About 4.5% of naive CD4, 3% to 3.5% of naive CD8, approximately 2.2% of memory CD4, and 0.4% of memory CD8 clonotypes were shared across several donors. Pairwise subsampling led to the expectation that sequencing depth would affect the degree of clonotype sharing among donors.

Using the deep immunoSEQ assay, TCR CDR3 regions were amplified from genomic DNA by multiplex PCR. Extracted genomic DNA from each cell subset was distributed evenly across all wells of several immunoSEQ 96-well plates, and each plate was treated as a replicate. Each replicate PCR for sorted subsets received approximately 220 ng genomic DNA, equal to tens of thousands of T cell genomes. Purified libraries were quantified with a Qubit 3.0 fluorometer, sized on a Bioanalyzer 2100, and re-quantified with the KAPA Library Quantification kit. A separate single-read 150-cycle Illumina NextSeq 550 flow cell was used to sequence each immunoSEQ 96-well plate. Turning to the authors' computational methods: Because the immunoSEQ output included only junctional sequences and no quality scores, the filtering could not be the same as the filtering used for full-length reads. Sequences were annotated with PyIR, a Python wrapper for IgBLAST v1.9, and V/J genes and CDR3 were assigned using IMGT germline references. Reads were removed for weak V/J assignments (E-value above 1e-6), missing CDR3, stop codons, out-of-frame junctions, or ambiguous translated residues. A V3J clonotype was defined by an identical inferred V gene, J gene, and CDR3 amino acid sequence. Percentage overlap between repertoires was computed as shared unique clonotypes divided by the size of the smaller repertoire. Three approaches were used to assess repertoire richness: RTK rarefaction, the Chao1 estimator, and Recon v2.1 estimates of unobserved clonotypes. Generation probabilities were computed with OLGA for all TCRbeta clonotypes obtained by the gDNA method from several donors. The immuneACCESS repertoire file appears here via TCRdb, limited to in-frame rearrangements. These files lack a portion of the clones; in checked studies, under half of the deficit traces to unresolved V genes, and the cause of the others is not known. The DNA was the basis for D and trimming; V, J and clone size are from that table. The table for this sample lists roughly 2.5 million clones; around nine tenths of them were counted only once. The ten largest make up 0.13% to 0.15% of the sample.

Donors were healthy HIV-negative adults with no recently reported acute infections or vaccinations. Every donor was a Caucasian adult living in Nashville, Tennessee, USA. Magnetic negative selection was used to enrich CD4+ T cells, after which naive cells were positively selected on CD45RA and the negative fraction became the memory subset. After blood collection by leukapheresis, PBMCs were isolated using Ficoll-Histopaque density gradient centrifugation and then cryopreserved in the vapor phase of liquid nitrogen. Analytical flow cytometry was used to check the purity and quantity of every magnetically sorted T cell population. Each sorted fraction had its genomic DNA isolated and then quantified by UV absorbance on a Nanodrop 2000c. A note on this clone: Its antigen remains unidentified. No qualities accompany the bases; no much larger clone lies one base away.

The CDR3 spans 15 residues, from the cysteine through the phenylalanine. Only the CDR3 portion is preserved as DNA: 45 bases, with reading frame beginning at the first base. Trimming accounts for 3 bases at V and 7 bases at J, while the number of junction bases matched to no gene is 5. The germline V gene sets CDR1 to SGHRS and CDR2 to YFSETQ. The sequence was collected from a man between 18 and 35 years old in good health. In this chain, TRBV5-1 is recombined with TRBJ2-1; TRBD1 aligns with 12 central bases. What was sequenced was naive CD4+ T cells sorted from blood. The sample's cell subset or site label, decoded: CD45RA+ positively selected. In nucleotide form, the sequence is TGCGCCAGCAGCTCGGGGACAGGGGGCTCGAATGAGCAGTTCTTC. Its amino acids are CASSSGTGGSNEQFF. The entire variable domain, with the stretches around the CDR3 drawn from the reference TRBV5-1 and TRBJ2-1 proteins, is KAGVTQTPRYLIKTRGQQVTLSCSPISGHRSVSWYQQTPGQGLQFLFEYFSETQRNKGNFPGRFSGRQFSNSRSEMNVSTLELGDSALYLCASSSGTGGSNEQFFGPGTRLTVL.